This T cell receptor beta chain was captured by sequencing in a study of breast tumors, draining lymph nodes, adjacent tissues. One entry per CDR3 protein results from TCRdb running MiXCR on the multiplex PCR reads. The sample has more than 100,000 distinct CDR3 sequences; around 24% are singletons. Trimming left V 0 bases short and J 9 bases short, with 3 bases between. Germline-derived CDR1 and CDR2 are LGHDT and YNNKEL (reference sequence). This CDR3 region has 11 residues. The lymph nodes were axillary draining lymph nodes from breast cancer patients. In its sample, this clonotype was seen many times.

The chain links TRBV3-1 to TRBJ2-1; no clear D. The receptor was derived from a female donor with breast cancer. Some clones in this sample may be carry-over from other donors' samples. The specimen was axillary lymph node tissue. The chain's CDR3 is CASSQDFEQFF. CDR3 coding DNA: TGTGCCAGCAGCCAAGATTTTGAGCAGTTCTTC.